One sample yielded the 4 T cell receptor beta chains listed below, sequenced in a study of graft-versus-host responses after intestinal transplantation. These receptors are not linked to any known antigen. Generated by immunoSEQ multiplex PCR, the TCRdb table keeps only in-frame clones and is missing some. The sample includes around 95,000 clones, about 90% of them seen just once. The material was unstimulated CD4+ T cells sorted from spleen or lymph node cells, obtained before transplant. The receptors were sampled from a human donor who was the organ donor for an intestinal transplant.

The chain has TRBV30 and TRBJ2-3; 10 bases match TRBD2. The junction had 8 bases not matched to a gene; V was cut back by 3 bases and J by 2 bases. The CDR3 sequence is 16 residues long. Germline V gives CDR1 GTSNPN, CDR2 SVGIG (reference sequence). As DNA, the CDR3 is TGTGCCTGGAGCGGAAGCGGGGGGGGTATCACAGATACGCAGTATTTT. The encoded protein is CAWSGSGGGITDTQYF.

This clone was recorded once. The rearrangement links TRBV2 to TRBJ2-2, with a weak D call TRBD1 (5 bases). The CDR3 is 13 amino acids. Trimming removed 5 bases at V and 4 bases at J, with 8 bases between. Germline V gene lookup returns CDR1 SNHLY and CDR2 FYNNEI. The chain's CDR3 is CASSSQGTGELFF. The CDR3 DNA reads as TGTGCCAGCAGTTCTCAGGGCACCGGGGAGCTGTTTTTT.

This rearrangement joins TRBV30 to TRBJ2-4, with a weak D call TRBD1 (6 bases). V was shortened by 0 bases and J by 3 bases, with 9 bases between the two germline ends. The germline V gene has CDR1 GTSNPN and CDR2 SVGIG (reference sequence). The CDR3 contains 14 residues. CDR3 residues: CAWSVGGSKNIQYF. The CDR3, as DNA: TGTGCCTGGAGTGTAGGGGGAAGCAAAAACATTCAGTACTTC.

This clone appeared a single time. V is TRBV30 and J is TRBJ1-4; no firm D call. From germline, CDR1 is GTSNPN and CDR2 SVGIG (reference sequence). The length of the CDR3 is 12 residues. V was pared by 8 bases and J by 0 bases, with 7 bases between. CDR3 amino acids: CAGAATNEKLFF. CDR3 coding DNA: TGTGCCGGCGCAGCAACTAATGAAAAACTGTTTTTT.